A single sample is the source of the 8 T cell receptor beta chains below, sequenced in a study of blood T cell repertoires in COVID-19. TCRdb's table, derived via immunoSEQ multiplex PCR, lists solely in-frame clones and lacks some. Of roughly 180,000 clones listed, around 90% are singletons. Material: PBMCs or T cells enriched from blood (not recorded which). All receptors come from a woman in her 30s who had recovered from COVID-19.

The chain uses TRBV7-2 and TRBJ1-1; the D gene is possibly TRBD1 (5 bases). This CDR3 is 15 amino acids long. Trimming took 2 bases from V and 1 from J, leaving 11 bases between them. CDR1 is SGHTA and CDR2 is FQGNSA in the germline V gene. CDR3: CASSLSNTGNTEAFF. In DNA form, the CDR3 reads TGTGCCAGCAGCTTAAGCAATACAGGGAACACTGAAGCTTTCTTT.

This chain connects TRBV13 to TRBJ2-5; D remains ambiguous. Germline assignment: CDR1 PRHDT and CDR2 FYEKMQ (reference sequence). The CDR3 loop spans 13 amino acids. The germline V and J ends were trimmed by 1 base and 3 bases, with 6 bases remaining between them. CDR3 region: CASSLVQKETQYF. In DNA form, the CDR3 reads TGTGCCAGCAGCTTAGTCCAGAAAGAGACCCAGTACTTC.

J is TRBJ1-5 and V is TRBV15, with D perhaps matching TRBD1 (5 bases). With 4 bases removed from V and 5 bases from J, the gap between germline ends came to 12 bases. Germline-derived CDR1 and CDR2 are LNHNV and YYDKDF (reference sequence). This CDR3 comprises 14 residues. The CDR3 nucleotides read TGTGCCACCAGCACGGGGGGATGGGATCAGCCCCAGCATTTT. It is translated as CATSTGGWDQPQHF. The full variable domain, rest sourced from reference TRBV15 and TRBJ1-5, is DAMVIQNPRYQVTQFGKPVTLSCSQTLNHNVMYWYQQKSSQAPKLLFHYYDKDFNNEADTPDNFQSRRPNTSFCFLDIRSPGLGDTAMYLCATSTGGWDQPQHFGDGTRLSIL.

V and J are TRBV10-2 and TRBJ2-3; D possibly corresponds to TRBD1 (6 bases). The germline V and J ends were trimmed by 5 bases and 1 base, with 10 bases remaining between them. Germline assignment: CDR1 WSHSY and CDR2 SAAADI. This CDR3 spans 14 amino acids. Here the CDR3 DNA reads TGCGCCAGCAGTCCGACAGGACGCACAGATACGCAGTATTTT. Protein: CASSPTGRTDTQYF.

The CDR3 reads CASSLDRQGYNSPLHF. The DNA of the CDR3 is TGTGCCAGCAGCTTAGATAGACAGGGGTATAATTCACCCCTCCACTTT. This chain uses TRBV7-2 with TRBJ1-6, with 8 bases lining up with TRBD1. The CDR3 sequence is 16 residues long. Trimming removed 1 base from V and 4 bases from J; junction bases left unmatched: 3. Germline values: CDR1 SGHTA, CDR2 FQGNSA.

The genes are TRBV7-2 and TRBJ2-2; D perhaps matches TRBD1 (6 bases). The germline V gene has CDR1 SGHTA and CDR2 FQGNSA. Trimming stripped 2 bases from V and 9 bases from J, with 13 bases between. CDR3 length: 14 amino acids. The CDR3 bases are TGTGCCAGCAGCTTACAGGGGTTAGACCGGGAGCTGTTTTTT. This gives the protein CASSLQGLDRELFF.

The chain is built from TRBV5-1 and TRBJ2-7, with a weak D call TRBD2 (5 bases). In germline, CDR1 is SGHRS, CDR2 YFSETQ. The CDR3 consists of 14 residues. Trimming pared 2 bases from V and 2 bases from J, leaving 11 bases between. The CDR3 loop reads CASSFSAGAYEQYF. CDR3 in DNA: TGCGCCAGCAGCTTCTCGGCCGGGGCCTACGAGCAGTACTTC. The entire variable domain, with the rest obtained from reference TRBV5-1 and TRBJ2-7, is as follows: KAGVTQTPRYLIKTRGQQVTLSCSPISGHRSVSWYQQTPGQGLQFLFEYFSETQRNKGNFPGRFSGRQFSNSRSEMNVSTLELGDSALYLCASSFSAGAYEQYFGPGTRLTVT.

The DNA of the CDR3 is TGTGCCAGCAGTTGGAGCGGAATGACGGGCTACACCTTC. Translating it yields CASSWSGMTGYTF. The genes are TRBV27 and TRBJ1-2; no firm D call. The V and J ends lost 4 bases and 8 bases respectively, with 14 bases between them. This CDR3 has 13 residues. Germline CDR1 MNHEY, CDR2 SMNVEV (reference sequence).